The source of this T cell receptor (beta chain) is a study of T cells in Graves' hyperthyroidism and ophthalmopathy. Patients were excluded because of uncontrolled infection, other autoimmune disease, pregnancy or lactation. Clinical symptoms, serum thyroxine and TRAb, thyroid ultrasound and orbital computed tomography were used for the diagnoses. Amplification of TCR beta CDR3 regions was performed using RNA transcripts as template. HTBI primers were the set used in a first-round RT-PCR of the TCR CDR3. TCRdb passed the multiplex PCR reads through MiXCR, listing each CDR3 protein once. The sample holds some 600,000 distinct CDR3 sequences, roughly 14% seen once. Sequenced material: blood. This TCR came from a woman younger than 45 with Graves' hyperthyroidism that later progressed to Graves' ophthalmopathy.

The CDR3 reads CASSSRRDFMNEQFF. Here the CDR3 DNA reads TGTGCCAGTAGTTCCCGCCGGGACTTTATGAATGAGCAGTTCTTC. The J gene is TRBJ2-1, the V gene TRBV19; TRBD2 is a possible D gene (6 bases). The V end was cut by 5 bases, the J end by 7 bases, with 18 bases between. This CDR3 is built from 15 residues. CDR1 and CDR2 from the germline V gene are LNHDA and SQIVND (reference sequence).